One and the same sample provided the 2 T cell receptor beta chains below, sequenced in a study of blood T cell repertoires in COVID-19. Generated by immunoSEQ multiplex PCR, the TCRdb table keeps only in-frame clones and is missing some. The table lists some 270,000 clones, approximately 85% of them singletons, with about 11% in the top ten. The sample taken for sequencing was peripheral blood. The receptors shown here come from a woman aged 70-85 years with acute or convalescent COVID-19.

The genes are TRBV5-1 and TRBJ2-7; D not resolved. This CDR3 contains 11 residues. V lost 1 base and J lost 3, with 2 bases in between. The germline V gene has CDR1 SGHRS and CDR2 YFSETQ. CDR3 DNA sequence: TGCGCCAGCAGCTTGTACTACGAGCAGTACTTC. The encoded protein is CASSLYYEQYF.

There are a few counts of this clone. The gene calls are TRBV9 and TRBJ2-7, with 8 bases that match TRBD2. Losses at the gene ends were 2 bases for V and 4 bases for J; bases not matched to a gene: 8. Germline-derived CDR1 and CDR2 are SGDLS and YYNGEE. There are 15 residues in the CDR3. This CDR3 is CASSVSSSGAYEQYF. The CDR3 bases are TGTGCCAGCAGCGTGAGTAGTAGCGGGGCGTACGAGCAGTACTTC.